This TCR beta chain was captured by sequencing in a study of Ad26.COV2.S vaccination and SARS-CoV-2 variants. Clones were read by immunoSEQ multiplex PCR, and TCRdb kept only the in-frame ones, dropping some. The data hold roughly 700,000 clones, with roughly 90% observed a single time. General study findings and limits: Those who received the vaccine showed greater spike-specific TCR breadth than those given placebo. The TCR-based breadth and depth measures might underestimate overall T cell responses.

The V segment lost 5 bases and the J segment 1 base; nucleotides outside the gene matches: 8. This CDR3 comprises 17 residues. Germline CDR1 SGHVS, CDR2 FQNEAQ. Documented treatment: 15 to 20 received Ad26.COV2.S at low or high dose, single or two shots; roughly 5 received placebo; per-sample allocation not given. Vaccine and placebo recipients were sampled on day 63 after the first injection. Whoever gave the sample was an adult aged 18-55 years in Boston. As regards this clone: Antigen specificity is unknown.

The rearrangement joins TRBV7-8 to TRBJ2-3; 11 bases are a match to TRBD1. The clonotype comes from a person aged 18 to 65 who received the Ad26.COV2.S COVID-19 vaccine or a placebo. The sequencing used peripheral blood, collected in a trial of Ad26.COV2.S vaccine versus placebo. CDR3 nucleotide sequence: TGTGCCAGCAGCCCGCCCCGGGGACAGGGGGGCACAGATACGCAGTATTTT. As protein: CASSPPRGQGGTDTQYF. The full variable domain, its missing parts supplied by reference TRBV7-8 and TRBJ2-3, is GAGVSQSPRYKVAKRGQDVALRCDPISGHVSLFWYQQALGQGPEFLTYFQNEAQLDKSGLPSDRFFAERPEGSVSTLKIQRTQQEDSAVYLCASSPPRGQGGTDTQYFGPGTRLTVL.